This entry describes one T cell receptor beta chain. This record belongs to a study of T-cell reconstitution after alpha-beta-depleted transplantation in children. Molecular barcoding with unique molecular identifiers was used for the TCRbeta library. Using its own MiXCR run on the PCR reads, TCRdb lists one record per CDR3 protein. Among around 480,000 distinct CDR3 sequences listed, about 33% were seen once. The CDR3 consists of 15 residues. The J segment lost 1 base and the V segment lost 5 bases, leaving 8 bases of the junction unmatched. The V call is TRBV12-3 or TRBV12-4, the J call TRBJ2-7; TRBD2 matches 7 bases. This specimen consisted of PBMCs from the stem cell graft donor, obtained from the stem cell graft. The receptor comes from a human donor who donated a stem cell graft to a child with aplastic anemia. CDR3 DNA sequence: TGTGCCAGCAGTCTAGGTGGGGGGGTTTCCTACGAGCAGTACTTC. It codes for CASSLGGGVSYEQYF.